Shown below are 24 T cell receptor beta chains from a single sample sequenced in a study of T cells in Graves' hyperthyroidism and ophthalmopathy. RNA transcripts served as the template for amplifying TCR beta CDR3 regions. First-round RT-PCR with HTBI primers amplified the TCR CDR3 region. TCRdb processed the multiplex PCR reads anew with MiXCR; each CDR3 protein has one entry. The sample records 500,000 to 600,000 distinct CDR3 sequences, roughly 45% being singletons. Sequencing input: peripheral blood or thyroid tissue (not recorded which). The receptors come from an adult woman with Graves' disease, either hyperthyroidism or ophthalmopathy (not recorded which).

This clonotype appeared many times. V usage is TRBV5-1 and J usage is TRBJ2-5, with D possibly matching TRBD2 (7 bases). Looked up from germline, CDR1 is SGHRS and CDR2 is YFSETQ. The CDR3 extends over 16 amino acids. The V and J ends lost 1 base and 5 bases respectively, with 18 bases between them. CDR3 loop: CASSLSRGAADETQYF. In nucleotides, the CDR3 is TGCGCCAGCAGCTTGAGTCGGGGGGCGGCCGACGAGACCCAGTACTTC.

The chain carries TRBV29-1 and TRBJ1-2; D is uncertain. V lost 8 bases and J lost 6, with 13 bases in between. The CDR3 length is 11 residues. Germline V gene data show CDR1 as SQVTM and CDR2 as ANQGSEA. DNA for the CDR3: TGCAGCTTAGTACGGGGTAATGGCTACACCTTC. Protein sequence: CSLVRGNGYTF.

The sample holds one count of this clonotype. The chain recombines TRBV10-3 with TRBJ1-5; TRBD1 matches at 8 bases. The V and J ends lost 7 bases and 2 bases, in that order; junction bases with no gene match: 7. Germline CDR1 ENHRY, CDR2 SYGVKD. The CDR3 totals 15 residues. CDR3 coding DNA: TGTGCCATCAAATCGGACAGGGCGGGCAATCAGCCCCAGCATTTT. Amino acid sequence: CAIKSDRAGNQPQHF.

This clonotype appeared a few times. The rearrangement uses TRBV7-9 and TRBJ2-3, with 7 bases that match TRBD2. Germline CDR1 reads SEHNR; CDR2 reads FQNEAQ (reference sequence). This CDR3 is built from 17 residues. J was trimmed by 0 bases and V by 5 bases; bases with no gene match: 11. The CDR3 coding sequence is TGTGCCAGCAGCGTGGGGGGGAGCCGGCTTAGCACAGATACGCAGTATTTT. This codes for CASSVGGSRLSTDTQYF.

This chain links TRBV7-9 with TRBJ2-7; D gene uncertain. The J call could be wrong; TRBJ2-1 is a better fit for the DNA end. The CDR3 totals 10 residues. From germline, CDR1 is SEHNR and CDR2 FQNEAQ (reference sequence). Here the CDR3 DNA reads TGTGCCAGCGGTACCGTGGAGCAGTTCTTC. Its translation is CASGTVEQFF.

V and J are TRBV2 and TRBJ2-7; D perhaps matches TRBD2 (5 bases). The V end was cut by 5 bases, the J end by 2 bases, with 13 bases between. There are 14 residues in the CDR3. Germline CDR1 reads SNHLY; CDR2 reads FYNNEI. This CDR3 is CASSPPGIAYEQYF. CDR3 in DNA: TGTGCCAGCAGTCCCCCGGGAATCGCCTACGAGCAGTACTTC.

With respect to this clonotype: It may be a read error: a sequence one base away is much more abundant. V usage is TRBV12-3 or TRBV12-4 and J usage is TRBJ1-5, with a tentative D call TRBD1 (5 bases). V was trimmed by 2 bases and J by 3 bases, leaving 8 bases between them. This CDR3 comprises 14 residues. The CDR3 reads CASSLIRANQPQHF. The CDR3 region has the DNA TGTGCCAGCAGTTTAATCAGGGCCAATCAGCCCCAGCATTTT.

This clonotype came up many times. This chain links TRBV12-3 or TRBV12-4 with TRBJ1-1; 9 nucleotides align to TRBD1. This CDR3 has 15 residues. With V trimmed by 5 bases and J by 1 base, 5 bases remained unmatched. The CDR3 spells CASSPRTGANTEAFF. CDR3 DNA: TGTGCCAGCAGTCCGAGGACAGGGGCGAACACTGAAGCTTTCTTT.

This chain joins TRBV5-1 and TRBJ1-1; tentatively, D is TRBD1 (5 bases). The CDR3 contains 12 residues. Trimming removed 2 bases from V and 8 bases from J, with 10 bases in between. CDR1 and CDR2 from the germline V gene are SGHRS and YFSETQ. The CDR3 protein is CASSFQGAEAFF. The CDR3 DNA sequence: TGCGCCAGCAGCTTTCAAGGGGCGGAAGCTTTCTTT.

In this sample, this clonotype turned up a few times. The CDR3 coding sequence is TGTGCCAGCTCACCACCGTTACAGAGAGAGACCCAGTACTTC. This gives the protein CASSPPLQRETQYF. The gene calls are TRBV18 and TRBJ2-5, with D hard to call. Trimming took off 0 bases at V and 4 bases at J, with 9 bases between the two ends. This CDR3 has 14 residues. The germline CDR1 and CDR2 sequences are KGHSH and LQKENI. The complete variable domain, with remaining parts taken from reference TRBV18 and TRBJ2-5, reads NAGVMQNPRHLVRRRGQEARLRCSPMKGHSHVYWYRQLPEEGLKFMVYLQKENIIDESGMPKERFSAEFPKEGPSILRIQQVVRGDSAAYFCASSPPLQRETQYFGPGTRLLVL.

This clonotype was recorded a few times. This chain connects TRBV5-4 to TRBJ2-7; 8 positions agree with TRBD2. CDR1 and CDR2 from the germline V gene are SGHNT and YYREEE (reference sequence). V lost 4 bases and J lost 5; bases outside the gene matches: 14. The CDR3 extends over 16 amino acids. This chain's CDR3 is CASSPGGYGRAHEQYF. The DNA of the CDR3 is TGTGCCAGCAGCCCTGGGGGATACGGGAGGGCCCACGAGCAGTACTTC.

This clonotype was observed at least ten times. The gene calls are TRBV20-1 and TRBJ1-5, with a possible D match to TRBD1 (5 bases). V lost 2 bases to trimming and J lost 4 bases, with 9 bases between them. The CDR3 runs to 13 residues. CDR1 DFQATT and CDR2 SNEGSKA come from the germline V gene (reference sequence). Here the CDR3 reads CSARRQMNQPQHF. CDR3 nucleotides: TGCAGTGCTAGAAGACAGATGAATCAGCCCCAGCATTTT.

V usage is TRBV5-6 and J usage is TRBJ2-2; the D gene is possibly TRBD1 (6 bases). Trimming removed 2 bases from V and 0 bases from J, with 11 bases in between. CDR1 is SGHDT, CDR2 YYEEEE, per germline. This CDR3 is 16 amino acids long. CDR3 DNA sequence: TGTGCCAGCAGCTTTGGGACATTTTCGAACACCGGGGAGCTGTTTTTT. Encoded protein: CASSFGTFSNTGELFF.

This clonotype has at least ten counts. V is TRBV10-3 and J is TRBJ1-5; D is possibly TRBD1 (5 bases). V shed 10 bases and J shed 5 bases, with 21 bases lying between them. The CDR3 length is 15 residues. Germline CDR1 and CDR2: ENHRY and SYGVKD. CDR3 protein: CATQAGRVTDQPQHF. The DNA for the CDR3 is TGTGCCACCCAGGCGGGCAGGGTTACTGATCAGCCCCAGCATTTT.

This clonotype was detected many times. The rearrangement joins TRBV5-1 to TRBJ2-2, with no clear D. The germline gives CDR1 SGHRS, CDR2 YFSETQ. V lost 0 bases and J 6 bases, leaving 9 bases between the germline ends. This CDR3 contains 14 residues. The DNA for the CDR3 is TGCGCCAGCAGCTTGGTCCAGGTGTCCGGGGAGCTGTTTTTT. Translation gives CASSLVQVSGELFF.

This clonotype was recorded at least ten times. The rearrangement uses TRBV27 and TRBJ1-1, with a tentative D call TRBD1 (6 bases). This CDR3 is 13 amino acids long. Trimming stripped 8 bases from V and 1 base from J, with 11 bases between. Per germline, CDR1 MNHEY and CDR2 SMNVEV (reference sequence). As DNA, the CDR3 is TGTGCCAGCGCCTCGACAGGGAACACTGAAGCTTTCTTT. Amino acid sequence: CASASTGNTEAFF.

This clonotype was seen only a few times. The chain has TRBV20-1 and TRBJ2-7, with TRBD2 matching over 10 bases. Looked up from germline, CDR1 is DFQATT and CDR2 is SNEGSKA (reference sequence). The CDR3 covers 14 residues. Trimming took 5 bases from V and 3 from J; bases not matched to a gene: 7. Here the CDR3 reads CSARGLADHYEQYF. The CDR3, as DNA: TGCAGTGCTCGAGGACTAGCGGACCACTACGAGCAGTACTTC.

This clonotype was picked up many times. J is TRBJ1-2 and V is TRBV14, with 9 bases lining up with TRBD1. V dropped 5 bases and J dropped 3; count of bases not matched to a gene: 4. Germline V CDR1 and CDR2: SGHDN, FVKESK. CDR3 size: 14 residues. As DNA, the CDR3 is TGTGCCAGCAGCTCAACAGGGGGCTACTATGGCTACACCTTC. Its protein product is CASSSTGGYYGYTF.

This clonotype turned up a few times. The CDR3: CSVVVAVGSPLHF. In DNA, the CDR3 is TGCAGCGTTGTGGTGGCGGTTGGGTCACCCCTCCACTTT. This chain links TRBV29-1 with TRBJ1-6; D is unresolved. V was shortened by 4 bases and J by 10 bases, with 14 bases between the two germline ends. The CDR3 is 13 residues long. Germline-derived CDR1 and CDR2 are SQVTM and ANQGSEA.

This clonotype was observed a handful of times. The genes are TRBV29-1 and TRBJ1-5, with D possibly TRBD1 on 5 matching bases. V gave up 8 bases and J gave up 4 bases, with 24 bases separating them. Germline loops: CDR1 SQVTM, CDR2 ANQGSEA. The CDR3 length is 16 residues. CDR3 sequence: CSSGQGGPRRNQPQHF. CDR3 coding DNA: TGCAGCAGTGGCCAGGGTGGACCCCGTCGAAATCAGCCCCAGCATTTT.

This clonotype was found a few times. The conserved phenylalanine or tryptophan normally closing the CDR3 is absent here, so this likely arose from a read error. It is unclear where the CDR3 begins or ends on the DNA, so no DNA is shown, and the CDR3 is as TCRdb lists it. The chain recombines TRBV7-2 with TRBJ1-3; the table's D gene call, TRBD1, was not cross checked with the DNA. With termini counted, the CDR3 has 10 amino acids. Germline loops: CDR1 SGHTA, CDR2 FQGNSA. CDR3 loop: CASSFGGVDT.

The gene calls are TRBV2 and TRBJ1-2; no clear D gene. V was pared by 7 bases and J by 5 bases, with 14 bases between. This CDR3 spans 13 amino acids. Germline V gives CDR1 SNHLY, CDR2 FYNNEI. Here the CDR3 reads CASTFRVAYGYTF. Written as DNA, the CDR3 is TGTGCCAGCACTTTCCGGGTCGCTTATGGCTACACCTTC.

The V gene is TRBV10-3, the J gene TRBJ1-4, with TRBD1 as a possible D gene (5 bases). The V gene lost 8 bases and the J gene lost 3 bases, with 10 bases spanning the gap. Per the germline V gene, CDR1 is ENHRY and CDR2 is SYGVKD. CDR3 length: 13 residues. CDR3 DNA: TGTGCCATCGGTTGGGGCCCTAATGAAAAACTGTTTTTT. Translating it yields CAIGWGPNEKLFF.

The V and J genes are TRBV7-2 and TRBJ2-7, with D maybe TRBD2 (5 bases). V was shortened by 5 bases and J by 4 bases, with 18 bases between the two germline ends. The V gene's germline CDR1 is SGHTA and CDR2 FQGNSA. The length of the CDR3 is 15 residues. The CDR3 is CASSQEGGMNYEQYF. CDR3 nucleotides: TGTGCCAGCAGCCAAGAGGGCGGAATGAATTACGAGCAGTACTTC.